The TCR beta chain under discussion was sequenced for a study of regulatory T cells in long-lasting Graves disease. Whole-study context: Graves' patients (newly diagnosed) had been on antithyroid drugs under 3 months.

The CDR3 has 11 amino acids. V lost 6 bases to trimming and J lost 8 bases, with 10 bases between them. CDR1 MDHEN and CDR2 SYDVKM come from the germline V gene. For TCR beta, libraries came from iRepertoire HTBI primers and Arm-PCR of CDR3 regions. TCRdb processed the multiplex PCR reads anew with MiXCR; each CDR3 protein has one entry. The sample has about 220,000 distinct CDR3 sequences, roughly 19% seen once. In this sample, this clonotype turned up many times. Time point: newly diagnosed GD, antithyroid drugs for less than 3 months. Scientists built the TCR library using RNA that was extracted from PBMCs. Criteria from the American Thyroid Association guidelines were applied to diagnose Graves' disease. The authors drew patients from an endocrinology department in Xi'an, China. These sequences were also reported in another study, on T cells in Graves' hyperthyroidism and ophthalmopathy. That source notes: From stable hyperthyroidism, ophthalmopathy was separated by a 13 V-J model.

This clonotype originated in a woman younger than 45 with Graves disease. The source was peripheral blood mononuclear cells (PBMCs), collected at new diagnosis, from a patient treated with antithyroid drugs. The genes are TRBV28 and TRBJ1-2; maybe TRBD1 (6 bases). CDR3 nucleotides: TGTGCCAGCAGAGAAGGACAGGGCTACACCTTC. Translating gives CASREGQGYTF.